This T cell receptor (beta chain) is drawn from a study of T cell changes during pregnancy in multiple sclerosis. CDR3 length: 15 amino acids. Germline-derived CDR1 and CDR2 are SQVTM and ANQGSEA. The V and J ends lost 6 bases and 1 base respectively, with 16 bases between them. Assay used: immunoSEQ multiplex PCR; TCRdb lists only in-frame clones, some missing. The repertoire holds some 100,000 clones, with roughly 92% as singletons. The sample in question was peripheral blood, obtained in the second trimester of pregnancy. This sequence was found in a female donor with multiple sclerosis, enrolled in a pregnancy study. This sequence joins TRBV29-1 and TRBJ2-1; D is perhaps TRBD2 (7 bases). CDR3 sequence reads: CSVKGGNTSYNEQFF. Here the CDR3 DNA reads TGCAGCGTAAAGGGGGGGAATACTTCCTACAATGAGCAGTTCTTC.